The text below deals with one TCR beta chain. These data originate in a study of early T cells in non-severe SARS-CoV-2 infection. This CDR3 comprises 15 residues. Germline V gene data show CDR1 as DFQATT and CDR2 as SNEGSKA (reference sequence). Trimming removed 6 bases at V and 7 bases at J, with 21 bases between. TCRdb called the 5' RACE reads again in MiXCR, with one record for every CDR3 protein. The sample comprises over 50,000 distinct CDR3 sequences, about 9.3% of which are singletons, and approximately 1.1% rests with the top ten. J is TRBJ1-4 and V is TRBV20-1, with D possibly being TRBD1 (5 bases). This receptor was taken from an adult who was a healthcare worker with PCR-confirmed SARS-CoV-2 infection or an uninfected control (not recorded which). The material sequenced was whole blood. The CDR3 DNA reads TGCAGTGCCACCCATTGGAGGCCGAGGGGTGAAAAACTGTTTTTT. Amino acids: CSATHWRPRGEKLFF.